A selection of T cell receptor beta chains follows, all from one sample in a study of CD8 T cells in Susac syndrome. TCRdb re-called the immunoSEQ multiplex PCR reads with MiXCR, one entry per CDR3 protein. The sample contains about 140,000 distinct CDR3 sequences, 95% of which appear only once. The sample taken for sequencing was CD4+ T cells from PBMCs. The source of these receptors is a human donor with Susac syndrome. CDR3s include the opening cysteine and the closing phenylalanine or tryptophan. Fields, in order: clone size, J gene, V gene, CDR3 protein. The size entry is marked missing in some rows and otherwise reads once, few, many or a size class.

clone_size: .; j_call: TRBJ1-2; v_call: TRBV5-1; cdr3_aa: CASSLGQPDGGYTF
clone_size: .; j_call: TRBJ2-5; v_call: TRBV6-6; cdr3_aa: CASRRSETQYF
clone_size: .; j_call: TRBJ2-2; v_call: TRBV12-3/TRBV12-4; cdr3_aa: CASSNKRTGSGGELFF
clone_size: .; j_call: TRBJ2-7; v_call: TRBV6-2/TRBV6-3; cdr3_aa: CASSHRTAGTKTYEQYF
clone_size: .; j_call: TRBJ2-1; v_call: TRBV9; cdr3_aa: CASSVANSLDEQFF
clone_size: few; j_call: TRBJ2-3; v_call: TRBV27; cdr3_aa: CASSRTGDTQYF
clone_size: .; j_call: TRBJ2-5; v_call: TRBV30; cdr3_aa: CATNEETQYF
clone_size: .; j_call: TRBJ2-1; v_call: TRBV19; cdr3_aa: CASSMQLARNNEQFF
clone_size: .; j_call: TRBJ1-1; v_call: TRBV4-1; cdr3_aa: CASSQTPGGRYSEAFF
clone_size: .; j_call: TRBJ2-3; v_call: TRBV5-6; cdr3_aa: CASSSWTGLGNTQYF
clone_size: once; j_call: TRBJ1-1; v_call: TRBV5-4; cdr3_aa: CASSLDRDGGEAFF
clone_size: .; j_call: TRBJ1-1; v_call: TRBV15; cdr3_aa: CATSVQHIEAFF
clone_size: once; j_call: TRBJ1-4; v_call: TRBV3-1; cdr3_aa: CASSQLGGEEKLFF
clone_size: .; j_call: TRBJ1-6; v_call: TRBV7-9; cdr3_aa: CASSSGQDNSPLHF
clone_size: once; j_call: TRBJ1-1; v_call: TRBV13; cdr3_aa: CASSTRTGGRSTEAFF